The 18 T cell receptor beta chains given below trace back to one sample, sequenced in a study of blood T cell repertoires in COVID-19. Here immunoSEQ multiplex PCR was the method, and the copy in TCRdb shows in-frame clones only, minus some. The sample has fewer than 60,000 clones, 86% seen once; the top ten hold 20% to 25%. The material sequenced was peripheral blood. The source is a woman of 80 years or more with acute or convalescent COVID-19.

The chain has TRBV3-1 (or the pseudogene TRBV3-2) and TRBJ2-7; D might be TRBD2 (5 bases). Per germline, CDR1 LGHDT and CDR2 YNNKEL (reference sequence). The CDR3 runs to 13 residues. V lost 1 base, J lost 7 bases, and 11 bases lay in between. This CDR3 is CASSQGSVEEQYF. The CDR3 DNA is TGTGCCAGCAGCCAAGGTAGCGTGGAGGAGCAGTACTTC.

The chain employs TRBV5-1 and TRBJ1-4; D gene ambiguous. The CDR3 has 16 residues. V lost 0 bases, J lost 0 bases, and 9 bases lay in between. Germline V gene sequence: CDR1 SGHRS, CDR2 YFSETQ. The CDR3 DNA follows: TGCGCCAGCAGCTTGGGCATAGATACAACTAATGAAAAACTGTTTTTT. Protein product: CASSLGIDTTNEKLFF.

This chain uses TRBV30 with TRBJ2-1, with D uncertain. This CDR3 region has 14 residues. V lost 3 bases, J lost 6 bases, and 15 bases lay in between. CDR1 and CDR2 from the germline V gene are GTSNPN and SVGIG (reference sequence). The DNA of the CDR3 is TGTGCCTGGAGGGGCCCCCCTGGGTTCAATGAGCAGTTCTTC. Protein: CAWRGPPGFNEQFF.

Here the CDR3 DNA reads TGTGCCAGCAGTTTGGGGGGTGAAAAACTGTTTTTT. Amino acids: CASSLGGEKLFF. The rearrangement joins TRBV12-3 or TRBV12-4 to TRBJ1-4, with D possibly matching TRBD1 (5 bases). CDR3 length: 12 residues. With 3 bases removed from V and 7 bases from J, the gap between germline ends came to 6 bases.

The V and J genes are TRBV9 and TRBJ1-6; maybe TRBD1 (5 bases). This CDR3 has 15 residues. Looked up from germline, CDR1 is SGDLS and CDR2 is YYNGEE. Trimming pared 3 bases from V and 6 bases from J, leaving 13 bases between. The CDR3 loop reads CASSGRGGGNSPLHF. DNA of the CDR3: TGTGCCAGCAGCGGAAGGGGAGGAGGTAATTCACCCCTCCACTTT.

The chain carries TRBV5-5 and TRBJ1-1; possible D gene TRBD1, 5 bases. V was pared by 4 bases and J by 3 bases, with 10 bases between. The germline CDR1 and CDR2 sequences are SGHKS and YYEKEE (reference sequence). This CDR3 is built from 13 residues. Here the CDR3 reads CASSRGVDTEAFF. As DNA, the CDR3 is TGTGCCAGCAGCAGGGGTGTTGACACTGAAGCTTTCTTT.

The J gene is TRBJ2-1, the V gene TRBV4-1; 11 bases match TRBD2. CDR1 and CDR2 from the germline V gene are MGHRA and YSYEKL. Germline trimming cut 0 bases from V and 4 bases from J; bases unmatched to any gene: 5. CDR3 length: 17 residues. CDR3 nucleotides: TGCGCCAGCAGCCAAGATCCGGCTAGCGGGGGGTACAATGAGCAGTTCTTC. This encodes CASSQDPASGGYNEQFF.

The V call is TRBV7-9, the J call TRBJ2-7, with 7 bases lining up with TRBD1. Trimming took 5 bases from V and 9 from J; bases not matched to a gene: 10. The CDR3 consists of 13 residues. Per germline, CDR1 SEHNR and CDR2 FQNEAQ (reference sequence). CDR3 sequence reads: CASSLITGVGQYF. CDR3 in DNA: TGTGCCAGCAGCCTAATAACAGGGGTTGGGCAGTACTTC.

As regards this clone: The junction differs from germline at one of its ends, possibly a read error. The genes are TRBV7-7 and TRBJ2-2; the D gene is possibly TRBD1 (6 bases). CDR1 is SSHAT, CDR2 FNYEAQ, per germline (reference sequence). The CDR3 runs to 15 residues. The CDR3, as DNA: TGTGCTAGCAGCAAGGGACAACAGAACACCGGGGAGCTGTTTTTT. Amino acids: CASSKGQQNTGELFF.

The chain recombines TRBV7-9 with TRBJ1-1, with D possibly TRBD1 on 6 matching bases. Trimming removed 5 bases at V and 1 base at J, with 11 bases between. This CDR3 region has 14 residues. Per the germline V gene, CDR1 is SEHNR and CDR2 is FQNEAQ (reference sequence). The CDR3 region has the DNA TGTGCCAGCAGCCCCAGGACAGAGAACACTGAAGCTTTCTTT. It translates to CASSPRTENTEAFF.

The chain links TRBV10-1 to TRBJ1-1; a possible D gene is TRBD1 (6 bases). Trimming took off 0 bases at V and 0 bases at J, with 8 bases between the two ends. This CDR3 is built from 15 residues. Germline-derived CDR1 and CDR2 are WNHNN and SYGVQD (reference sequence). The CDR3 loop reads CASSESQGMNTEAFF. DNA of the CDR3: TGCGCCAGCAGTGAGTCGCAGGGGATGAACACTGAAGCTTTCTTT.

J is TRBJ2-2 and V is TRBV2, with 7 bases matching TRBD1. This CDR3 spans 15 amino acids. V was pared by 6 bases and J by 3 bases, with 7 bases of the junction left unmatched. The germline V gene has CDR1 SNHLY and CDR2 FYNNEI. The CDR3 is CASRPGQSYTGELFF. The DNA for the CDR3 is TGTGCCAGCAGACCGGGACAGTCATACACCGGGGAGCTGTTTTTT.

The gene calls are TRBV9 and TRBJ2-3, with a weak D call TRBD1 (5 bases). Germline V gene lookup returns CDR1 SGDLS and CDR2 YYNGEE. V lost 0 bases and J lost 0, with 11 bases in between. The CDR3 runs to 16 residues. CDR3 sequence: CASSVEQAVSTDTQYF. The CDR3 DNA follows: TGTGCCAGCAGCGTAGAACAGGCCGTCAGCACAGATACGCAGTATTTT.

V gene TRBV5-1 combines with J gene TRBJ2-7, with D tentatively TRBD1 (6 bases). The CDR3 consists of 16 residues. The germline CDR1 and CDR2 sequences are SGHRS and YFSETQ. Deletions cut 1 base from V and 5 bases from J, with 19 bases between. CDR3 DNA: TGCGCCAGCAGCTTGACCGACAGAAAGGGGGTCCACGAGCAGTACTTC. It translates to CASSLTDRKGVHEQYF.

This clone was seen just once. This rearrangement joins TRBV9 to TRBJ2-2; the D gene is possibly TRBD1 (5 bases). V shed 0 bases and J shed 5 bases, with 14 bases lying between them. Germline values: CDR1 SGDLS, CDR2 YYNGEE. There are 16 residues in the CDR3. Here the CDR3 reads CASSVAQGIGTGELFF. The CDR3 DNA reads TGTGCCAGCAGCGTAGCTCAGGGAATTGGAACCGGGGAGCTGTTTTTT.

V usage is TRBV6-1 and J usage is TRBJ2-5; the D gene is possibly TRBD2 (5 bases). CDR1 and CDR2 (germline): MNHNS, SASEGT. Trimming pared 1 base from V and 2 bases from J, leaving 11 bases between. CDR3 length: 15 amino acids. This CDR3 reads CASSEVKRPQETQYF. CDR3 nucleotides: TGTGCCAGCAGTGAAGTAAAGCGGCCTCAAGAGACCCAGTACTTC.

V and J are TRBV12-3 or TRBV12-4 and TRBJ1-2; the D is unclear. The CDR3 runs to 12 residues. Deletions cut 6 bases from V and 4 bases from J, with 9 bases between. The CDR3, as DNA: TGTGCCAGCAGCAGGTCCTCCTATGGCTACACCTTC. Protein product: CASSRSSYGYTF.

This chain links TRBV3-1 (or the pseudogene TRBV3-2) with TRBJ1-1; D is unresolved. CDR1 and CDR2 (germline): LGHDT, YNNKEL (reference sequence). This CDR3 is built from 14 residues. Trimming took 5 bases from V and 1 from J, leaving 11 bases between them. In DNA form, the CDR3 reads TGTGCCAGCAGCAAAAGCTTTAAGAACACTGAAGCTTTCTTT. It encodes CASSKSFKNTEAFF.